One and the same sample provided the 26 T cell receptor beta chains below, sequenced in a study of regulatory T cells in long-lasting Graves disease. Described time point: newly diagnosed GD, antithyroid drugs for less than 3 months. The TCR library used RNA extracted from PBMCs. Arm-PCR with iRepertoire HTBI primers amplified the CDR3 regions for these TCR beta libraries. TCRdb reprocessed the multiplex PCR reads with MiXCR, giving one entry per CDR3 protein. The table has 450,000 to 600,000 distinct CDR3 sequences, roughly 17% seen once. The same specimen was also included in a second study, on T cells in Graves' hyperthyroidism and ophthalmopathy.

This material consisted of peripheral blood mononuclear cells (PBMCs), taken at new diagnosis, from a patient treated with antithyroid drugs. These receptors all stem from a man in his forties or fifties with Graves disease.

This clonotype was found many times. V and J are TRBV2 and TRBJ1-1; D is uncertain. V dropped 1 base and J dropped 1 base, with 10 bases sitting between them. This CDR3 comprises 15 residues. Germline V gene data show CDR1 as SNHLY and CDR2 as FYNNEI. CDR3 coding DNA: TGTGCCAGCAGTGAAGTAGGAGGAGGGAACACTGAAGCTTTCTTT. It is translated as CASSEVGGGNTEAFF.

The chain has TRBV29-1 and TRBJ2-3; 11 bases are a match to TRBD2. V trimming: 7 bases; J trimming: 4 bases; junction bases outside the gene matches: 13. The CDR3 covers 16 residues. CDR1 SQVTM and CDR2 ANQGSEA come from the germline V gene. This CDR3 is CSASGGSGLAADTQYF. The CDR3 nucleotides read TGCAGCGCGTCAGGAGGGTCGGGACTAGCGGCAGATACGCAGTATTTT.

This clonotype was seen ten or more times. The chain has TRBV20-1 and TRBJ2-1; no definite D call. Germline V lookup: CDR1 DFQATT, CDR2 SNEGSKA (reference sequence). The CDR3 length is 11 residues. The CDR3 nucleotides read TGCATGGTTAGGGCCGACAATGAGCAGTTCTTC. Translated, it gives CMVRADNEQFF.

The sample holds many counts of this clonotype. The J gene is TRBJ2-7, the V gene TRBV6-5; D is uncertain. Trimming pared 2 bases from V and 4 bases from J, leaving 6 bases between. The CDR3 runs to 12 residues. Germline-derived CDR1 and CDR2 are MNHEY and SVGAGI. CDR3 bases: TGTGCCAGCAGTTACGTGAAGTACGAGCAGTACTTC. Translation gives CASSYVKYEQYF.

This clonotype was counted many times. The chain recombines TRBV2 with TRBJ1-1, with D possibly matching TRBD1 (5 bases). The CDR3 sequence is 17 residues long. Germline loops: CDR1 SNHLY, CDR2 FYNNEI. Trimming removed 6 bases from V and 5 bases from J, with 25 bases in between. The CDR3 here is CASSDSPGRQTGTEAFF. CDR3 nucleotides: TGTGCCAGCAGCGATTCCCCGGGACGACAAACAGGTACTGAAGCTTTCTTT. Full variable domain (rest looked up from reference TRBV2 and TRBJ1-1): EPEVTQTPSHQVTQMGQEVILRCVPISNHLYFYWYRQILGQKVEFLVSFYNNEISEKSEIFDDQFSVERPDGSNFTLKIRSTKLEDSAMYFCASSDSPGRQTGTEAFFGQGTRLTVV.

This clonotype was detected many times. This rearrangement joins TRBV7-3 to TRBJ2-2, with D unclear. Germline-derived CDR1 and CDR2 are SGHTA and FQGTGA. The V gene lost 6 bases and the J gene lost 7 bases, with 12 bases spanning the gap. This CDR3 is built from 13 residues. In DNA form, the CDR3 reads TGTGCCAGCAGTCGTACTATAAACGGGGAGCTGTTTTTT. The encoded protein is CASSRTINGELFF.

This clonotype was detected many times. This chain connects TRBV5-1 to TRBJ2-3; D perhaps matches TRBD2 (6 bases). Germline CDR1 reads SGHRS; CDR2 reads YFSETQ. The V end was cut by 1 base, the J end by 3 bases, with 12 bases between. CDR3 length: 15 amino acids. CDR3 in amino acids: CASSLIAGSTDTQYF. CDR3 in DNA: TGCGCCAGCAGCTTGATTGCGGGGAGTACAGATACGCAGTATTTT.

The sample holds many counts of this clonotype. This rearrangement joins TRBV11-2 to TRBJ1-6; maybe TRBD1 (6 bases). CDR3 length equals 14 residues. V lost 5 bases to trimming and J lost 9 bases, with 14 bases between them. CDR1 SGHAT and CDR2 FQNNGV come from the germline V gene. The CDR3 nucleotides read TGTGCCAGCAGCGGGGGCAACGGGCTTTCACCCCTCCACTTT. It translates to CASSGGNGLSPLHF.

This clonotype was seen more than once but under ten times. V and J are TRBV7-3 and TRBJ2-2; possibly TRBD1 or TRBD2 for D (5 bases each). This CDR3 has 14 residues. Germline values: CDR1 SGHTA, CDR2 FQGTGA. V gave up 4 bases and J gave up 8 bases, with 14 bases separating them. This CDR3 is CASSYSGLAGELFF. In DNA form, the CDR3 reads TGTGCCAGCAGCTACTCAGGGTTAGCGGGGGAGCTGTTTTTT.

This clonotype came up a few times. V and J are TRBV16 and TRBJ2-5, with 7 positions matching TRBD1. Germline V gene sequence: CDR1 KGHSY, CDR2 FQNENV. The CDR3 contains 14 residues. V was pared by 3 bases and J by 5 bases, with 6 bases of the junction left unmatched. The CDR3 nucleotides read TGTGCCAGCAGCCAGTTCAGGGGGACGGAGACCCAGTACTTC. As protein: CASSQFRGTETQYF. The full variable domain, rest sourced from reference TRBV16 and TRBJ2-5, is GEEVAQTPKHLVRGEGQKAKLYCAPIKGHSYVFWYQQVLKNEFKFLISFQNENVFDETGMPKERFSAKCLPNSPCSLEIQATKLEDSAVYFCASSQFRGTETQYFGPGTRLLVL.

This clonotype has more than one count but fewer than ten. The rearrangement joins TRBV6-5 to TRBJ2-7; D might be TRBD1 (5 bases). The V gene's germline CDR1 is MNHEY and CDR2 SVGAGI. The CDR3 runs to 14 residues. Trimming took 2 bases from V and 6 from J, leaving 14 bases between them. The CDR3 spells CASSYGQLMGEQYF. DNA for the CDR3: TGTGCCAGCAGTTACGGACAACTAATGGGCGAGCAGTACTTC.

The CDR3 region has the DNA TGTGCCAGCGGAGCGGAGGGAACCGGGGAGCTGTTTTTT. Its protein product is CASGAEGTGELFF. This sequence joins TRBV2 and TRBJ2-2; D may be TRBD2 (6 bases). The ends were cut back, 8 bases at V and 5 bases at J, with 12 bases in the middle. CDR1 and CDR2 from the germline V gene are SNHLY and FYNNEI. The length of the CDR3 is 13 residues.

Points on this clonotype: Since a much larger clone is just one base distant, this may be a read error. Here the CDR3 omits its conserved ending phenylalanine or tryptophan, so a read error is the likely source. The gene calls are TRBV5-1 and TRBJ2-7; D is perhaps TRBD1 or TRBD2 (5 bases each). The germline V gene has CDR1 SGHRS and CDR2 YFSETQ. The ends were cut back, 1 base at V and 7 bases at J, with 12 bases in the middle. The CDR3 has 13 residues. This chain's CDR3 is CASSLWDRDEQYS. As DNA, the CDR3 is TGCGCCAGCAGCTTGTGGGACCGGGATGAGCAGTACTCC.

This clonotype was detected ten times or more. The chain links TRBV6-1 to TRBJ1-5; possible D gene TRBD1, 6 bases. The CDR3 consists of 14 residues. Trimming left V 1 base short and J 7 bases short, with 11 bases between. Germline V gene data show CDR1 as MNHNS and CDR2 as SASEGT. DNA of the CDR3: TGTGCCAGCAGTGAAGGAGGGGGTGAACAGCCCCAGCATTTT. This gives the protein CASSEGGGEQPQHF.

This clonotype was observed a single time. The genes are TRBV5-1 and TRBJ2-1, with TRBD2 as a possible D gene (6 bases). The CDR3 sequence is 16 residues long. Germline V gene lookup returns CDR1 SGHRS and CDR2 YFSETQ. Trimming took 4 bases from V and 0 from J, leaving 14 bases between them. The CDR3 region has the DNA TGCGCCAGCAGCCAACTTAGCGGAACCTCCTACAATGAGCAGTTCTTC. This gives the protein CASSQLSGTSYNEQFF. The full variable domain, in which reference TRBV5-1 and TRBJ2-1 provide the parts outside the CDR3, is KAGVTQTPRYLIKTRGQQVTLSCSPISGHRSVSWYQQTPGQGLQFLFEYFSETQRNKGNFPGRFSGRQFSNSRSEMNVSTLELGDSALYLCASSQLSGTSYNEQFFGPGTRLTVL.

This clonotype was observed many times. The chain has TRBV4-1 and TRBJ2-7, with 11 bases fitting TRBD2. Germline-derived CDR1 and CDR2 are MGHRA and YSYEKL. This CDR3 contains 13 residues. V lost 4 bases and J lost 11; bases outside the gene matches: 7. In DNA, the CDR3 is TGCGCCAGCAGCCGGGATGGACTAGCGGGCGAGTACTTC. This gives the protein CASSRDGLAGEYF.

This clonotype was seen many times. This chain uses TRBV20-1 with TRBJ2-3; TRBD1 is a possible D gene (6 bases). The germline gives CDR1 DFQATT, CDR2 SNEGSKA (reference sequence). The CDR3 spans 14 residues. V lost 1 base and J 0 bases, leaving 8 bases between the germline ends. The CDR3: CSARGTVSTDTQYF. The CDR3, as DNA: TGCAGTGCTAGAGGGACAGTCAGCACAGATACGCAGTATTTT.

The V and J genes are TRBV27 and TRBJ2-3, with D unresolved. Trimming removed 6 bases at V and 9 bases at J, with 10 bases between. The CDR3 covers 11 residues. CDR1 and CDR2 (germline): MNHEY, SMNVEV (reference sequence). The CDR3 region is CASRPSDTQYF. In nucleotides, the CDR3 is TGTGCCAGCAGACCCTCCGACACGCAGTATTTT.

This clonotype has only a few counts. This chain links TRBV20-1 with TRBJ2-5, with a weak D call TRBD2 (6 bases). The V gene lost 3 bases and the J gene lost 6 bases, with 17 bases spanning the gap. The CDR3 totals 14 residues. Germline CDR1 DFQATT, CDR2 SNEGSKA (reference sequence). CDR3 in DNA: TGCAGTGCTAGCCCGACTAGAGGTATAAAGACCCAGTACTTC. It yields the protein CSASPTRGIKTQYF.

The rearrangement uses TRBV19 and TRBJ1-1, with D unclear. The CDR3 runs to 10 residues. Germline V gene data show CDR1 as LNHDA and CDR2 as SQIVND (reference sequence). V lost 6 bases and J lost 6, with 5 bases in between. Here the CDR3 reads CASSGSEAFF. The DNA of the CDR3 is TGTGCCAGTAGCGGGTCTGAAGCTTTCTTT. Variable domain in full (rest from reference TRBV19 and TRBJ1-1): DGGITQSPKYLFRKEGQNVTLSCEQNLNHDAMYWYRQDPGQGLRLIYYSQIVNDFQKGDIAEGYSVSREKKESFPLTVTSAQKNPTAFYLCASSGSEAFFGQGTRLTVV.

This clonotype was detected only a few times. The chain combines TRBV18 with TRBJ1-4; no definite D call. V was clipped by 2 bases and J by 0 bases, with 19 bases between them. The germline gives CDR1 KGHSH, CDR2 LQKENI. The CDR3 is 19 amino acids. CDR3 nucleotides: TGTGCCAGCTCACCAGTCCCGTTTAACAGATCCTCAACTAATGAAAAACTGTTTTTT. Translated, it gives CASSPVPFNRSSTNEKLFF.

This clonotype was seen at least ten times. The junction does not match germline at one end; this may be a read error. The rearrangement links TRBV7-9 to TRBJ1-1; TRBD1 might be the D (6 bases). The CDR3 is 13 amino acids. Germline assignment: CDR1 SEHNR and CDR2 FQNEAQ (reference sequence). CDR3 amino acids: CASSWGANTEAFF. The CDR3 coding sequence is TGCGCCAGCAGCTGGGGGGCGAACACTGAAGCTTTCTTT.

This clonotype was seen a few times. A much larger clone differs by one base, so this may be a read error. The CDR3 bases are TGTGCCAGCAGTAAGGGACTAGAGTACAATGAGCAGTACTTC. It specifies CASSKGLEYNEQYF. This chain uses TRBV6-1 with TRBJ2-5, with TRBD2 identical over 8 bases. Per the germline V gene, CDR1 is MNHNS and CDR2 is SASEGT. V lost 5 bases to trimming and J lost 11 bases; unmatched junction nucleotides: 13. This CDR3 region has 14 residues.

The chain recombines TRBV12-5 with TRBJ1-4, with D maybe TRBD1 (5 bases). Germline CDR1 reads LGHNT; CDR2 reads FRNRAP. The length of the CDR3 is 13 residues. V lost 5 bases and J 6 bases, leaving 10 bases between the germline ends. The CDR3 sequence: CASGRDRHEKLFF. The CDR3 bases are TGTGCTAGTGGTCGGGACCGCCATGAAAAACTGTTTTTT.

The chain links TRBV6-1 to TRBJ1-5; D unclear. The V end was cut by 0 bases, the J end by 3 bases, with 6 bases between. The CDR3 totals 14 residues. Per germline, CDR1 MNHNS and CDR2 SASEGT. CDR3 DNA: TGTGCCAGCAGTGAAGCAGGAAACAATCAGCCCCAGCATTTT. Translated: CASSEAGNNQPQHF.

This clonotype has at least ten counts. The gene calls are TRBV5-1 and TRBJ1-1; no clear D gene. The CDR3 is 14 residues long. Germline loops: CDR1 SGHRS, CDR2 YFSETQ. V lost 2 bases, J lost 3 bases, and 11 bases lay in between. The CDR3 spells CASSFSGIDTEAFF. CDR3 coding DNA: TGCGCCAGCAGCTTTTCGGGTATAGACACTGAAGCTTTCTTT.